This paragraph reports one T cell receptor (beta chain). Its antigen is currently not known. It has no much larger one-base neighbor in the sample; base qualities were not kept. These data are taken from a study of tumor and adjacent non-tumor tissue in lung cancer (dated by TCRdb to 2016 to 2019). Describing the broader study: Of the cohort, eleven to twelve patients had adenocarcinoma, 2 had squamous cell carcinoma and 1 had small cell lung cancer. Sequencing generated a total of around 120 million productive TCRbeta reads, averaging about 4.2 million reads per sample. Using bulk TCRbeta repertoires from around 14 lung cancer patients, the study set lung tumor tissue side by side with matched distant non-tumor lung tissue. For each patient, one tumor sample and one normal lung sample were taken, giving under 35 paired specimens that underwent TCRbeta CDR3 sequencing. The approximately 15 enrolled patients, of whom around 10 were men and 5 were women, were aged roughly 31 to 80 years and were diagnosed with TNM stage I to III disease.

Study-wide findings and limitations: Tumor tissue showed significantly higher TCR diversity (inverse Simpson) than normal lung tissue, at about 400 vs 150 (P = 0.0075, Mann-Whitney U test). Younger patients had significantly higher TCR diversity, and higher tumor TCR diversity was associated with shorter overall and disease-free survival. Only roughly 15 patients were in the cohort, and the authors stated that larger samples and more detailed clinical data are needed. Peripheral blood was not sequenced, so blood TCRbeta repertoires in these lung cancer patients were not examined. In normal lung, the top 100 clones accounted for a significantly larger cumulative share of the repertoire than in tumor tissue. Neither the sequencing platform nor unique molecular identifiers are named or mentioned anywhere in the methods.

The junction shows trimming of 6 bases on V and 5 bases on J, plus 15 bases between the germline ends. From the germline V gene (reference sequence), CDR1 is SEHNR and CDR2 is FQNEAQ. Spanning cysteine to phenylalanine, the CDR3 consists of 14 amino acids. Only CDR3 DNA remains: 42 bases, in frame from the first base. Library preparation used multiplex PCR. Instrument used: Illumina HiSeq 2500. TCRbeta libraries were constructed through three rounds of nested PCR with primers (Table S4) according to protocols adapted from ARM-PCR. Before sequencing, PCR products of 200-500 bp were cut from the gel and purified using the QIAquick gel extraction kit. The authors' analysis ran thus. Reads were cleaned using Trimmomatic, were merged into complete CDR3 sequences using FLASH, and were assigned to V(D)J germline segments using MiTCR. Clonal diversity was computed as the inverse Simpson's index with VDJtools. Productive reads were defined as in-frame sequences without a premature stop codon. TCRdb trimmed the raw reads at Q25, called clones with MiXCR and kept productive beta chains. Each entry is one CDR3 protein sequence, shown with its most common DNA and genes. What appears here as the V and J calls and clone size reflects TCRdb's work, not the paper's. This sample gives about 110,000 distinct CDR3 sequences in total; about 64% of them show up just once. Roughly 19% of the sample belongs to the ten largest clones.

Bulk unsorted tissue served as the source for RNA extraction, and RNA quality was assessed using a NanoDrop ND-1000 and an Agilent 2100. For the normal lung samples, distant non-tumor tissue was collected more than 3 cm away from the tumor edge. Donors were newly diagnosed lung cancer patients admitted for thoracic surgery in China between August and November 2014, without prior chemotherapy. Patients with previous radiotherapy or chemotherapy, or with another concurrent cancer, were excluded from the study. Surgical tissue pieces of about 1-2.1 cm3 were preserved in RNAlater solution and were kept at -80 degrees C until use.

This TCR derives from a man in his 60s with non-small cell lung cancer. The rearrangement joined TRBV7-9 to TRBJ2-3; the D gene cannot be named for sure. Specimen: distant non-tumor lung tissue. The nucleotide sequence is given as TGTGCCAGCAGTTTCTCACCCCCAGGAGATACGCAGTATTTT. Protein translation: CASSFSPPGDTQYF.